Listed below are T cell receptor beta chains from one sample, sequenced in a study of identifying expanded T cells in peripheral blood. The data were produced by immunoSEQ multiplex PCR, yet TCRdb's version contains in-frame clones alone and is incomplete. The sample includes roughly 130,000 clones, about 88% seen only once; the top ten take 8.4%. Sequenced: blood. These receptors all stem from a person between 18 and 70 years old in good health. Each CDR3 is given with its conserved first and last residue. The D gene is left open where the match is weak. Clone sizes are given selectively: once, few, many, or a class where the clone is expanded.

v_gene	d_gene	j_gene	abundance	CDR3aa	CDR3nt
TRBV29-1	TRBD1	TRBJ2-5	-	CSVETGVRETQYF	TGCAGCGTCGAAACAGGGGTGCGGGAGACCCAGTACTTC
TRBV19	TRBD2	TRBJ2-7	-	CASQTSGSYEQYF	TGTGCCAGCCAAACTAGCGGTTCCTACGAGCAGTACTTC
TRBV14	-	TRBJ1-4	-	CASSQSGDEKLFF	TGTGCCAGCAGCCAAAGTGGAGATGAAAAACTGTTTTTT
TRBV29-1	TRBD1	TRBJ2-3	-	CSVVGQGADTQYF	TGCAGCGTTGTAGGTCAGGGGGCAGATACGCAGTATTTT
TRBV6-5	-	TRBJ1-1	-	CASWINTEAFF	TGTGCCAGCTGGATTAACACTGAAGCTTTCTTT
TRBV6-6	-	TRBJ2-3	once	CASLLAGASSTDTQYF	TGTGCCAGCCTTTTGGCCGGAGCCTCTAGCACAGATACGCAGTATTTT
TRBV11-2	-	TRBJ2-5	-	CASSQGSSYQETQYF	TGTGCCAGCAGCCAGGGGAGCAGCTACCAAGAGACCCAGTACTTC
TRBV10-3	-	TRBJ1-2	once	CAISDSVGTEENGYTF	TGTGCCATCAGTGATAGCGTGGGGACTGAGGAGAATGGCTACACCTTC
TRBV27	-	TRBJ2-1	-	CASRGTYNPNEQFF	TGTGCCAGCAGGGGGACTTACAATCCTAATGAGCAGTTCTTC
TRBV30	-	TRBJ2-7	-	CAWKIYEQYF	TGTGCCTGGAAGATCTACGAGCAGTACTTC